A selection of T cell receptor beta chains follows, all from one sample in a study of T cell responses to AZD1222 COVID-19 vaccine. Only in-frame clones appear in the TCRdb table, and some are missing; sequencing was by immunoSEQ multiplex PCR. The repertoire has around 220,000 clones, about 94% of them found once; the top ten carry approximately 1.7%. Here the sequenced sample was peripheral blood, taken 28 days after the second dose of the MenACWY control vaccine. These receptors all come from an adult who received the MenACWY meningococcal vaccine as a control. Each CDR3 is given with its conserved first and last residue. Fields, in order: J gene, clone size, V gene, D gene, CDR3 protein, CDR3 DNA. The D gene is left open where the match is weak. Some rows mark clone size as missing; the rest say once, few, many or name a class of expanded clone.

TRBJ1-1 NA TRBV18 NA CASSPPGLTGNTEAFF TGTGCCAGCTCACCACCAGGTCTCACCGGGAACACTGAAGCTTTCTTT
TRBJ1-2 NA TRBV5-1 TRBD1 CASRSGTANYGYTF TGCGCCAGCAGATCCGGGACAGCTAACTATGGCTACACCTTC
TRBJ1-5 NA TRBV3-1/TRBV3-2 NA CASSQAVCSNQPQHF TGTGCCAGCAGCCAAGCGGTGTGTAGCAATCAGCCCCAGCATTTT
TRBJ2-3 NA TRBV15 TRBD2 CATSGPGGSTDTQYF TGTGCCACCAGCGGGCCGGGGGGTTCAACAGATACGCAGTATTTT
TRBJ2-7 NA TRBV5-1 NA CASSLAGYESYEQYF TGCGCCAGCAGCTTGGCGGGGTATGAATCCTACGAGCAGTACTTC
TRBJ2-1 NA TRBV7-3 TRBD2 CASSISGGANEQFF TGTGCCAGCAGCATCAGCGGGGGGGCCAATGAGCAGTTCTTC
TRBJ2-7 NA TRBV9 NA CASSHLAEPYEQYF TGTGCCAGCAGCCATTTAGCGGAGCCCTACGAGCAGTACTTC
TRBJ1-5 NA TRBV19 NA CASRYGSNQPQHF TGTGCCAGTAGATACGGTAGCAATCAGCCCCAGCATTTT
TRBJ2-5 NA TRBV24-1 TRBD1 CATSDQGARVETQYF TGTGCCACCAGTGATCAGGGGGCGAGGGTAGAGACCCAGTACTTC
TRBJ2-1 NA TRBV18 NA CASSLPDGEQFF TGTGCCAGCTCGCTTCCGGACGGTGAGCAGTTCTTC
TRBJ1-2 NA TRBV19 NA CASSKPVGTAYGYTF TGTGCCAGTAGTAAACCGGTAGGGACGGCGTATGGCTACACCTTC
TRBJ2-7 NA TRBV9 TRBD1 CASSARQGAGNYEQYF TGTGCCAGCAGCGCCAGACAGGGGGCTGGGAACTACGAGCAGTACTTC
TRBJ2-7 NA TRBV11-2 TRBD2 CASTSGNSYEQYF TGTGCCAGTACTAGCGGGAACTCCTACGAGCAGTACTTC
TRBJ1-3 NA TRBV10-3 NA CAISESGDISGNTIYF TGTGCCATCAGTGAGTCTGGGGATATCTCTGGAAACACCATATATTTT
TRBJ2-7 NA TRBV10-3 NA CAISESAGLVEQYF TGTGCCATCAGTGAAAGCGCAGGGCTGGTCGAGCAGTACTTC
TRBJ2-3 NA TRBV4-3 NA CASSGLGYTQYF TGCGCCAGCAGCGGCCTGGGGTATACGCAGTATTTT
TRBJ2-3 NA TRBV5-4 TRBD1 CASSQSWDRALTDTQYF TGTGCCAGCAGCCAAAGTTGGGACAGGGCCCTCACAGATACGCAGTATTTT
TRBJ2-1 NA TRBV4-1 NA CASSQGEIAENEQFF TGCGCCAGCAGCCAAGGGGAAATAGCCGAGAATGAGCAGTTCTTC
TRBJ2-2 once TRBV5-5 TRBD1 CASSLEGQGNTGELFF TGTGCCAGCAGCTTGGAGGGACAGGGGAACACCGGGGAGCTGTTTTTT
TRBJ1-1 NA TRBV18 NA CASSVNWDMNTEAFF TGTGCCAGCTCAGTCAATTGGGACATGAACACTGAAGCTTTCTTT
TRBJ2-7 NA TRBV5-1 NA CATGTDTYEQYF TGCGCCACCGGGACGGACACTTACGAGCAGTACTTC
TRBJ1-4 NA TRBV20-1 NA CSARGDEKLFF TGCAGTGCTCGGGGGGACGAAAAACTGTTTTTT
TRBJ1-1 NA TRBV2 NA CASSDKRKDTEAFF TGTGCCAGCAGTGACAAGAGGAAAGACACTGAAGCTTTCTTT
TRBJ1-2 NA TRBV28 TRBD1 CASRRGQSGDGYTF TGTGCCAGCAGACGGGGACAGTCAGGCGATGGCTACACCTTC